The subject of this entry is one T cell receptor beta chain. Produced via immunoSEQ multiplex PCR; TCRdb's table is partial and in-frame only. Among tens of thousands of clones listed, about 95% were seen once. This specimen belongs to a study of T cell changes during pregnancy in multiple sclerosis. The CDR3 spans 17 residues. J was trimmed by 2 bases and V by 4 bases; bases with no gene match: 9. CDR1 and CDR2 from the germline V gene are SEHNR and FQNEAQ (reference sequence). The sequence derives from a female donor with multiple sclerosis, enrolled in a pregnancy study. The genes are TRBV7-9 and TRBJ1-5; 9 bases line up with TRBD1. The input for sequencing was peripheral blood, taken in the third trimester of pregnancy. Here the CDR3 reads CASSSYRGRLGNQPQHF. DNA of the CDR3: TGTGCCAGCAGCTCCTACAGGGGGCGGTTGGGCAATCAGCCCCAGCATTTT.